These T cell receptor beta chains were read from a single sample in a study of regulatory T cells in long-lasting Graves disease. A single record per CDR3 protein comes from TCRdb applying MiXCR to the multiplex PCR reads. Of approximately 400,000 distinct CDR3 sequences detected, 12% appear once; the ten largest clones hold approximately 20%. This sample also appeared in a second study, on T cells in Graves' hyperthyroidism and ophthalmopathy.

Sequenced here: peripheral blood mononuclear cells (PBMCs), sampled at new diagnosis, from a patient treated with antithyroid drugs. The source of these receptors is a woman under 30 with Graves disease. CDR3s include the opening cysteine and the closing phenylalanine or tryptophan. A D gene is named only where the DNA matches it firmly. Size tells how often a clone was seen (once, few, many) or the class of an expanded clone, and some rows leave it out.

clone_size,d_call,j_call,v_call,cdr3_nt,cdr3_aa
many,.,TRBJ2-2,TRBV28,TGTGCCAGCAGTTTAAGGATGGATACCGGGGAGCTGTTTTTT,CASSLRMDTGELFF
.,TRBD2,TRBJ2-5,TRBV10-3,TGTGCCATCAGGAGTGGACTAGCGGGATTTAAAGAGACCCAGTACTTC,CAIRSGLAGFKETQYF
many,.,TRBJ1-1,TRBV18,TGTGCCAGCTCACAACAGGGTACCACTGAAGCTTTCTTT,CASSQQGTTEAFF
many,.,TRBJ1-1,TRBV12-3/TRBV12-4,TGTGCCAGCAGCCACTATTGGGAAGCTTTCTTT,CASSHYWEAFF
many,.,TRBJ1-6,TRBV11-2,TGTGCCAGCACCCCGGGGAAGGGCGATAATTCACCCCTCCACTTT,CASTPGKGDNSPLHF
many,.,TRBJ1-1,TRBV15,TGTGCCACCAGCAGAGATCAGTGGGACACTGAAGCTTTCTTT,CATSRDQWDTEAFF
.,TRBD2,TRBJ2-1,TRBV9,TGTGCCAGCAGCGTAGACAGCGGGGGGGTGGATGAGCAGTTCTTC,CASSVDSGGVDEQFF
.,.,TRBJ1-1,TRBV29-1,TGCAGCGTCTCAGAAGGCGAGTGGACGAACACTGAAGCTTTCTTT,CSVSEGEWTNTEAFF
few,.,TRBJ2-1,TRBV7-3,TGTGCCAGCAGCCCCCGGATGGACCACAATGAGCAGTTCTTC,CASSPRMDHNEQFF
many,.,TRBJ1-2,TRBV9,TGTGCCAGCAGCGTTCTCGGAAGCCTCGAGGGCTACACCTTC,CASSVLGSLEGYTF
many,TRBD2,TRBJ2-2,TRBV6-5,TGTGCCAGCAGTTACTCGATCCACCTATCTAGCGGGAGCACCGGGGAGCTGTTTTTT,CASSYSIHLSSGSTGELFF
.,.,TRBJ2-3,TRBV6-5,TGTGCCAGCAGTTACGGTCGGAACCTTCCAGATACGCAGTATTTT,CASSYGRNLPDTQYF
.,TRBD2,TRBJ2-7,TRBV11-3,TGTGCCAGCAGCCGCGGGAGTGAGCAGTACTTC,CASSRGSEQYF
many,TRBD1,TRBJ1-1,TRBV12-3/TRBV12-4,TGTGCCAGCACCCTGGGACAGGGGGCGACTGAAGCTTTCTTT,CASTLGQGATEAFF
many,TRBD2,TRBJ2-3,TRBV6-1,TGTGCCAGCAGTGCCATACTAGCGGGAGGTACAGATACGCAGTATTTT,CASSAILAGGTDTQYF
few,.,TRBJ1-1,TRBV6-1,TGTGCCAGCCTGGATGAGATGAACACTGAAGCTTTCTTT,CASLDEMNTEAFF
.,.,TRBJ1-1,TRBV29-1,TGCAGCGTTGATGGAGGGGGTGCTGAAGCTTTCTTT,CSVDGGGAEAFF
many,.,TRBJ2-5,TRBV11-2,TGTGCCAGCAGACGGATGTTTCAAGAGACCCAGTACTTC,CASRRMFQETQYF
many,TRBD2,TRBJ2-7,TRBV7-8,TGTGCCAGCAGCTTTGGCGGGAGCGCCTACGAGCAGTACTTC,CASSFGGSAYEQYF
many,TRBD2,TRBJ2-1,TRBV5-6,TGTGCCAGCAGCACATGGACTGGGACTAGCGCTCTCAATGAGCAGTTCTTC,CASSTWTGTSALNEQFF
many,.,TRBJ2-2,TRBV12-3/TRBV12-4,TGTGCCAGCAGCCAGGGGAGGGGAGATCCCGGGGAGCTGTTTTTT,CASSQGRGDPGELFF
.,TRBD2,TRBJ2-3,TRBV7-9,TGTGCCAGCAGCACAACGGCTAGCGGGTACACAGATACGCAGTATTTT,CASSTTASGYTDTQYF
few,TRBD1,TRBJ1-1,TRBV7-6,TGTGCCAGCAGCTTATCCCCATGGGCCAGGACAGGGGGCACTGAAGCTTTCTTT,CASSLSPWARTGGTEAFF
many,.,TRBJ2-1,TRBV11-2,TGTGCCAGCAGCCGAGGGGACTCCTCGGGCGATGAGCAGTTCTTC,CASSRGDSSGDEQFF
many,.,TRBJ2-1,TRBV7-9,TGTGCCAGCAGCCCAAAACAACTCAGGTCTGGGAATGAGCAGTTCTTC,CASSPKQLRSGNEQFF
few,TRBD2,TRBJ2-3,TRBV12-3/TRBV12-4,TGTGCCAGCAGTTTCGCGGGAGGGGGCACAGATACGCAGTATTTT,CASSFAGGGTDTQYF
many,TRBD1,TRBJ2-1,TRBV28,TGTGCCAGCAGTTCTATTACCGGGACAGTGCTGTACAATGAGCAGTTCTTC,CASSSITGTVLYNEQFF
many,TRBD1,TRBJ2-5,TRBV7-9,TGTGCCAGCAGCCCCCCTATTATCGGGACAGCGGCTCTGGGCCAGTACTTC,CASSPPIIGTAALGQYF